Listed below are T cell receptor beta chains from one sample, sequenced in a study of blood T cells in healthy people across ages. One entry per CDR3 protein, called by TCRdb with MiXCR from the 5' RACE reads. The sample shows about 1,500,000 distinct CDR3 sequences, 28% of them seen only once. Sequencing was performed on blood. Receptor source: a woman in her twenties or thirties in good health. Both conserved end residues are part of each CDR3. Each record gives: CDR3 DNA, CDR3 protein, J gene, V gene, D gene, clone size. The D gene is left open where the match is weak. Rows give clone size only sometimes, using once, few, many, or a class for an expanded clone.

CDR3 DNA: TGTGCCAGCAGCTTAGCCGGGACAAGTAATGAAAAACTGTTTTTT
CDR3 protein: CASSLAGTSNEKLFF
J gene: TRBJ1-4
V gene: TRBV7-2
D gene: -
clone size: -

CDR3 DNA: TGTGCCGGCCTGAGAGGGGGACTCCCCTACGAGCAGTACTTC
CDR3 protein: CAGLRGGLPYEQYF
J gene: TRBJ2-7
V gene: TRBV2
D gene: -
clone size: few

CDR3 DNA: TGTGCCGGCAGCGCGACAGGAGCTAATGAAAAACTGTTTTTT
CDR3 protein: CAGSATGANEKLFF
J gene: TRBJ1-4
V gene: TRBV7-2
D gene: -
clone size: -

CDR3 DNA: TGCAGTGCTAGAGCAACCCGGGACCGCGATCAGCCCCAGCATTTT
CDR3 protein: CSARATRDRDQPQHF
J gene: TRBJ1-5
V gene: TRBV20-1
D gene: -
clone size: -

CDR3 DNA: TGCAGTGCTAGTAAGGAAAACACAGATACGCAGTATTTT
CDR3 protein: CSASKENTDTQYF
J gene: TRBJ2-3
V gene: TRBV20-1
D gene: -
clone size: -

CDR3 DNA: TGCGCCAGCACCGCCTATACAGGGAACACCGGGGAGCTGTTTTTT
CDR3 protein: CASTAYTGNTGELFF
J gene: TRBJ2-2
V gene: TRBV5-1
D gene: -
clone size: few

CDR3 DNA: TGCGCCAGCAGCTTGGTGTCACAGTGGACTGGAAGCTCCTACAATGGGCAGTTCTTC
CDR3 protein: CASSLVSQWTGSSYNGQFF
J gene: TRBJ2-1
V gene: TRBV5-1
D gene: -
clone size: few

CDR3 DNA: TGCGCCAGCAGCCGGGGACAGTTGGCCTCTGGGGCCAACGTCCTGACTTTC
CDR3 protein: CASSRGQLASGANVLTF
J gene: TRBJ2-6
V gene: TRBV5-1
D gene: TRBD1
clone size: few

CDR3 DNA: TGCAGTGCTCTGAGCGGTCCCGAGCAGTACTTC
CDR3 protein: CSALSGPEQYF
J gene: TRBJ2-7
V gene: TRBV20-1
D gene: -
clone size: few

CDR3 DNA: TGTGCCAGCAGCCAAGCCCCGGGTGGGGGGTCTGGGGCCAACGTCCTGACTTTC
CDR3 protein: CASSQAPGGGSGANVLTF
J gene: TRBJ2-6
V gene: TRBV5-5
D gene: -
clone size: -

CDR3 DNA: TGTGCCAGCAGTCGACAGGGGGAAAGTGGCTACACCTTC
CDR3 protein: CASSRQGESGYTF
J gene: TRBJ1-2
V gene: TRBV12-3/TRBV12-4
D gene: TRBD1
clone size: -

CDR3 DNA: TGTGCCAGCAGCTTGATCGGGGGGACGGATACGCAGTATTTT
CDR3 protein: CASSLIGGTDTQYF
J gene: TRBJ2-3
V gene: TRBV7-9
D gene: TRBD2
clone size: few

CDR3 DNA: TGCGCCAGCAGCGTGGGACGGAGTTACAATGAGCAGTTCTTC
CDR3 protein: CASSVGRSYNEQFF
J gene: TRBJ2-1
V gene: TRBV5-1
D gene: -
clone size: few

CDR3 DNA: TGTGCCATCGCAAGGGGGACAGGCCTGCAAGAGACCCAGTACTTC
CDR3 protein: CAIARGTGLQETQYF
J gene: TRBJ2-5
V gene: TRBV10-3
D gene: TRBD1
clone size: many

CDR3 DNA: TGTGCCAGCAGTTTAGAGTGGAACAGACTCTACGAGCAGTACTTC
CDR3 protein: CASSLEWNRLYEQYF
J gene: TRBJ2-7
V gene: TRBV12-3/TRBV12-4
D gene: -
clone size: many

CDR3 DNA: TGTGCCACCAGGGACTCTAGGACTAGCGGGAATTACAATGAGCAGTTCTTC
CDR3 protein: CATRDSRTSGNYNEQFF
J gene: TRBJ2-1
V gene: TRBV24-1
D gene: TRBD2
clone size: -

CDR3 DNA: TGCGCCAGCAGCTGGGACAGGCCTGACAATGAGCAGTTCTTC
CDR3 protein: CASSWDRPDNEQFF
J gene: TRBJ2-1
V gene: TRBV5-1
D gene: TRBD1
clone size: many

CDR3 DNA: TGTGCCACCAGCAGAGTGGGGGGAGCTGGGGCCAACGTCCTGACTTTC
CDR3 protein: CATSRVGGAGANVLTF
J gene: TRBJ2-6
V gene: TRBV15
D gene: -
clone size: many

CDR3 DNA: TGTGCCAGTAGTATAGGGTGGCAGCCTATGAACACTGAAGCTTTCTTT
CDR3 protein: CASSIGWQPMNTEAFF
J gene: TRBJ1-1
V gene: TRBV19
D gene: -
clone size: few

CDR3 DNA: TGTGCCGGCAGTTTAGCGGGATACTACGAGCAGTACTTC
CDR3 protein: CAGSLAGYYEQYF
J gene: TRBJ2-7
V gene: TRBV12-3/TRBV12-4
D gene: TRBD2
clone size: -

CDR3 DNA: TGTACCAGCAGCTTATGGGTAGACGGCGAGCAGTACTTC
CDR3 protein: CTSSLWVDGEQYF
J gene: TRBJ2-7
V gene: TRBV7-9
D gene: -
clone size: -

CDR3 DNA: TGTGCCAGCTCGATAAGAGAGAGCTCCTACAATGAGCAGTTCTTC
CDR3 protein: CASSIRESSYNEQFF
J gene: TRBJ2-1
V gene: TRBV27
D gene: -
clone size: few

CDR3 DNA: TGCAGCGTGGAAGTAGCGGGAGCGCAGTTCTTC
CDR3 protein: CSVEVAGAQFF
J gene: TRBJ2-1
V gene: TRBV29-1
D gene: TRBD2
clone size: few

CDR3 DNA: TGTGCCAGCAGACGCGAGGCGGGAGTCCACGAGCAGTACTTC
CDR3 protein: CASRREAGVHEQYF
J gene: TRBJ2-7
V gene: TRBV7-2
D gene: TRBD2
clone size: few

CDR3 DNA: TGTGCCAGCAGTGAGGACAGCGTCTATAGCAATCAGCCCCAGCATTTT
CDR3 protein: CASSEDSVYSNQPQHF
J gene: TRBJ1-5
V gene: TRBV12-3/TRBV12-4
D gene: -
clone size: few

CDR3 DNA: TGTGCCAGCTCACCTTATGTGGCAGATACGCAGTATTTT
CDR3 protein: CASSPYVADTQYF
J gene: TRBJ2-3
V gene: TRBV18
D gene: -
clone size: -

CDR3 DNA: TGTGCCAGCAGCGATGCGAGACAGGGCCCCGTCCACTACGAGCAGTACTTC
CDR3 protein: CASSDARQGPVHYEQYF
J gene: TRBJ2-7
V gene: TRBV12-3/TRBV12-4
D gene: TRBD1
clone size: -

CDR3 DNA: TGCAGCGCCGAACACGGAGGGGGAGCTTTCTTT
CDR3 protein: CSAEHGGGAFF
J gene: TRBJ1-1
V gene: TRBV29-1
D gene: -
clone size: -

CDR3 DNA: TGTGCCAGCAGCTGGGGGGGGTACCGCTATGGCTACACCTTC
CDR3 protein: CASSWGGYRYGYTF
J gene: TRBJ1-2
V gene: TRBV7-2
D gene: -
clone size: -

CDR3 DNA: TGCAGCGTCGGTACGAGGGAGGGATACACCGGGGAGCTGTTTTTT
CDR3 protein: CSVGTREGYTGELFF
J gene: TRBJ2-2
V gene: TRBV29-1
D gene: TRBD2
clone size: many

CDR3 DNA: TGTGCCAGCAGACAGGGTTGGGGGCAGCCCCAGCATTTT
CDR3 protein: CASRQGWGQPQHF
J gene: TRBJ1-5
V gene: TRBV2
D gene: -
clone size: many

CDR3 DNA: TGTGCCAGCACCGTTGGTGGGAGGGCCTACAATGAGCAGTTCTTC
CDR3 protein: CASTVGGRAYNEQFF
J gene: TRBJ2-1
V gene: TRBV7-2
D gene: TRBD2
clone size: many

CDR3 DNA: TGTGCCAGCAGCCCTCCCGGGTTGGATACGCAGTATTTT
CDR3 protein: CASSPPGLDTQYF
J gene: TRBJ2-3
V gene: TRBV3-1
D gene: -
clone size: few

CDR3 DNA: TGTGCCAGCAGCATTGGACTAGCGGCAACTCAAGAGATCCAGTACTTC
CDR3 protein: CASSIGLAATQEIQYF
J gene: TRBJ2-7
V gene: TRBV9
D gene: TRBD2
clone size: -

CDR3 DNA: TGTGCCAGCAGTTACTCCTTCGGCGATGGACAACTTCTTGGAAACACCATATATTTT
CDR3 protein: CASSYSFGDGQLLGNTIYF
J gene: TRBJ1-3
V gene: TRBV6-5
D gene: -
clone size: -